This T cell receptor beta chain was recorded in a study of shared clonotypes between healthy human individuals. The CDR3 sequence is 14 residues long. Germline CDR1 reads KGHSH; CDR2 reads LQKENI. Trimming took 1 base from V and 1 from J, leaving 8 bases between them. Sequencing was performed with immunoSEQ multiplex PCR; in TCRdb, only in-frame clones are kept and a portion is missing. The table records about 2,100,000 clones, roughly 91% of them present only once. CD45RO-negative CD8 cells positively selected for CCR7 made up the naive population, which excluded terminally differentiated effector memory CD45RA+ cells.

This clonotype was obtained from a man between 18 and 35 years old in good health. Some clones in this sample may be carry-over from other donors' samples. The chain uses TRBV18 and TRBJ2-7; no firm D call. Sequencing was carried out using naive CD8+ T cells from PBMCs. The CDR3 sequence is CASSPRDTSYEQYF. As DNA, the CDR3 is TGTGCCAGCTCACCACGAGACACATCCTACGAGCAGTACTTC.